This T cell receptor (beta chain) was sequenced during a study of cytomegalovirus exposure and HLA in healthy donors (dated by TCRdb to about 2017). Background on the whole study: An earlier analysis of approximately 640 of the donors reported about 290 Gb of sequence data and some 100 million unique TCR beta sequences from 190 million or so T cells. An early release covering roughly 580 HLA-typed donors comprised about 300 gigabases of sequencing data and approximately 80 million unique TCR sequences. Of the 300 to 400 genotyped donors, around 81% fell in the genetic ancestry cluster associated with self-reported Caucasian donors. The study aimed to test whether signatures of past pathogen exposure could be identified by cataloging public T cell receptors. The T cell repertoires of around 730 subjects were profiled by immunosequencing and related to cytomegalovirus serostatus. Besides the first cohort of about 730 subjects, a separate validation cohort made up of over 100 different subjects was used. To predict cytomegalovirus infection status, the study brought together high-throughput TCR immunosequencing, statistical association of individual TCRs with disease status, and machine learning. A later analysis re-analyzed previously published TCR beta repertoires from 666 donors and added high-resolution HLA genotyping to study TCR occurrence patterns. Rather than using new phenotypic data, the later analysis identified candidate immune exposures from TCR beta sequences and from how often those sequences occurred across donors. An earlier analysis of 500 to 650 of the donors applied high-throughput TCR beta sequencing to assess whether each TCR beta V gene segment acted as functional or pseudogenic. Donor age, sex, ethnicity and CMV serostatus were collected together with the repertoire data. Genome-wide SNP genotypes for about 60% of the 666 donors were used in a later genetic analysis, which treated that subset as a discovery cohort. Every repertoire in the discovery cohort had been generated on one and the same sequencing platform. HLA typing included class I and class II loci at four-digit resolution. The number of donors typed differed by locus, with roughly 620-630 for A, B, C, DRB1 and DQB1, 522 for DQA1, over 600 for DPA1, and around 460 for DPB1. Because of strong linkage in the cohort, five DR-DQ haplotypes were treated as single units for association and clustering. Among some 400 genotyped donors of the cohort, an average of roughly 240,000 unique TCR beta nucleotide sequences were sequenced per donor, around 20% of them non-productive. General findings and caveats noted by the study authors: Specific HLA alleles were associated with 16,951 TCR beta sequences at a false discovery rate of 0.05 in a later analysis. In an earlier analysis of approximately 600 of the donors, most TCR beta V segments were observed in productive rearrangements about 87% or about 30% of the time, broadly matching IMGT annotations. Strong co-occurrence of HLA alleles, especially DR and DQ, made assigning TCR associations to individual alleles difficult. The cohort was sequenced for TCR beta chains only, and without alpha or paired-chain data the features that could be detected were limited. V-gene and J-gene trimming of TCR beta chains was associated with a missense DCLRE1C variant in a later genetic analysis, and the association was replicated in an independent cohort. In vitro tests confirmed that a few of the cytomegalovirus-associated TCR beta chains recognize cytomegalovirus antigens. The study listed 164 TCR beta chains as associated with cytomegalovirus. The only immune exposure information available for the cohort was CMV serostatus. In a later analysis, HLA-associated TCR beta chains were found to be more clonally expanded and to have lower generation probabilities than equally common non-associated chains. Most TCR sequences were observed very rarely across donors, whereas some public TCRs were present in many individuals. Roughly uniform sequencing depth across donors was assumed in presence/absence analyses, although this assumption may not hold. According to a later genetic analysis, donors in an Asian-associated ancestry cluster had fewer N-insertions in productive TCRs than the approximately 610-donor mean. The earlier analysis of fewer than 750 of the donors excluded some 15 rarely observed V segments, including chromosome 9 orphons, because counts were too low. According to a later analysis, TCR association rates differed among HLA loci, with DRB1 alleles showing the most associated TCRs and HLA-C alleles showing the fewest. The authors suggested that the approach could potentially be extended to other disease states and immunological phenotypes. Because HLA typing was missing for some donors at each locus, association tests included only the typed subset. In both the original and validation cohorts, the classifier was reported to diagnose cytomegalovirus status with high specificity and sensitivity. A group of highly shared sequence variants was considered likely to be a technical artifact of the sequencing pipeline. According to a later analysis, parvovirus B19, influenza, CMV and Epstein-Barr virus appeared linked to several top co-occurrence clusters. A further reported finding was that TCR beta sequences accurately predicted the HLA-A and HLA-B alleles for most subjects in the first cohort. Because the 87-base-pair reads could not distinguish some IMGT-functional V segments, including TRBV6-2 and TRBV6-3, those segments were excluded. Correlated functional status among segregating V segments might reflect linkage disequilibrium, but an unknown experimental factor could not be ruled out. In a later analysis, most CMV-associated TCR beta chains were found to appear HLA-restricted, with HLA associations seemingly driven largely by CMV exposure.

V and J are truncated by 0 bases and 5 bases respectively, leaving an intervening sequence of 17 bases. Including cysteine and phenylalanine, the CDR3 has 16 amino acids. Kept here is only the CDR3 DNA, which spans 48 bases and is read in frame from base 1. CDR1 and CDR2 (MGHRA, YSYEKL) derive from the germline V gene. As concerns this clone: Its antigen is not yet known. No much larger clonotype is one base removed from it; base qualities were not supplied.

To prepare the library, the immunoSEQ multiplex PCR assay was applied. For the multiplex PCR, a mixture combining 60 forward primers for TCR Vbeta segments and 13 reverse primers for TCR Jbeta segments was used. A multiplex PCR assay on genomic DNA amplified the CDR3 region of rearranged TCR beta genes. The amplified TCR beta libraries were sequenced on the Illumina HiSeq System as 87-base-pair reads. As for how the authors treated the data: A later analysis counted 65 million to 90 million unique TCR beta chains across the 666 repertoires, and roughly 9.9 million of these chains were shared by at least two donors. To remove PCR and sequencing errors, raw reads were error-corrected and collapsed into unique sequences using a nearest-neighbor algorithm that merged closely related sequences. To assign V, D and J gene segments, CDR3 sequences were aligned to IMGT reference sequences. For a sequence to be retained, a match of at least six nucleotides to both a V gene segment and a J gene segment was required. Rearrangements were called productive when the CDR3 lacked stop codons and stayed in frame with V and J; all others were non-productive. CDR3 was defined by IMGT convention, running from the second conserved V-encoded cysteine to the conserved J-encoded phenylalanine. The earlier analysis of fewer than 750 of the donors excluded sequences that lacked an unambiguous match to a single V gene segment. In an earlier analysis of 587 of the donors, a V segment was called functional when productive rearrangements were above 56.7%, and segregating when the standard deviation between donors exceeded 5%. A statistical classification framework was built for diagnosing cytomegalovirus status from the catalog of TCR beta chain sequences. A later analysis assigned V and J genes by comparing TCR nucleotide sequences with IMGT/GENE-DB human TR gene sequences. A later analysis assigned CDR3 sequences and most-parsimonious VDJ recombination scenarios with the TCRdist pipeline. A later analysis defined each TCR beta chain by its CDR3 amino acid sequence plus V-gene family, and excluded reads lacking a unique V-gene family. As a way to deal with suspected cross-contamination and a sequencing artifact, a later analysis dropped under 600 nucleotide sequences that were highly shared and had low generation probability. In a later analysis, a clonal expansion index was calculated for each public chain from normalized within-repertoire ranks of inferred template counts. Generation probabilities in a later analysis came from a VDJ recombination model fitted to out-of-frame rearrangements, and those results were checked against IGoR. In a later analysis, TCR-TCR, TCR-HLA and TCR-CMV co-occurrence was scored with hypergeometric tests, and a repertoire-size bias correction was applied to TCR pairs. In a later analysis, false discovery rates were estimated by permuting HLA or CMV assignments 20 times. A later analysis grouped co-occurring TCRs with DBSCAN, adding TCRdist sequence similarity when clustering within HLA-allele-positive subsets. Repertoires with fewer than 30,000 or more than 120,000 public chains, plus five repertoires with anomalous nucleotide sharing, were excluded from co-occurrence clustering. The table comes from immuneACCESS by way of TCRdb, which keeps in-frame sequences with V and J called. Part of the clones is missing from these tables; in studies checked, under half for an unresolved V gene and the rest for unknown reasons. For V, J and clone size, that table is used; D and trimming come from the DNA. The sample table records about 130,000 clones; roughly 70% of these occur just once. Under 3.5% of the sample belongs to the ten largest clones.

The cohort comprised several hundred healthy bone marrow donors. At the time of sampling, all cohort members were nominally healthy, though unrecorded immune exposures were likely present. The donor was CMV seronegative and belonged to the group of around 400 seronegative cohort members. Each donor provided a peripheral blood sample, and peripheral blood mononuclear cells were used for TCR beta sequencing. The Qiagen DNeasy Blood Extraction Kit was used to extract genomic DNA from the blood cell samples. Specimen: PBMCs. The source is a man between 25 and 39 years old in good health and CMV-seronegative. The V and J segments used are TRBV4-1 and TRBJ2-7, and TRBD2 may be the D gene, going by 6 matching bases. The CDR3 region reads CASSQDPPGRFDEQYF. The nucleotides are TGCGCCAGCAGCCAAGATCCGCCAGGGAGGTTTGACGAGCAGTACTTC.